This T cell receptor (beta chain) was recovered during a study of Ad26.COV2.S vaccination and SARS-CoV-2 variants. Study at large: Doses of Ad26.COV2.S were injected into muscle once or twice, 56 days apart. Overall study findings and caveats: Spike-specific CD8+ and CD4+ T cell responses reportedly showed substantial breadth after vaccination. Across vaccine and placebo recipients, the breadth of non-spike TCRs was similar.

Germline V gene data show CDR1 as ENHRY and CDR2 as SYGVKD. The CDR3 covers 15 residues. Germline trimming cut 6 bases from V and 4 bases from J; bases unmatched to any gene: 8. Treatment defined: 15 to 20 received Ad26.COV2.S at low or high dose, single or two shots; about 5 received placebo; per-sample allocation not given. Material that was analyzed had been drawn on day 63 after the first vaccine or placebo injection. Within Boston, the person who donated was an adult of 18-55 years. A remark on this clone: Antigen unknown.

Clones were read by immunoSEQ multiplex PCR, and TCRdb kept only the in-frame ones, dropping some. Of 350,000 to 500,000 clones detected, 89% appear once; the ten largest clones hold roughly 2.5%. The TCR was taken from a person aged 18-60 years who received the Ad26.COV2.S COVID-19 vaccine or a placebo. Source: peripheral blood, taken in a trial of Ad26.COV2.S vaccine versus placebo. The rearrangement links TRBV10-3 to TRBJ2-2; 7 bases are shared with TRBD1. The CDR3: CAISSDREPTGELFF. For the CDR3, the DNA is TGTGCCATCAGCTCCGACAGGGAGCCCACCGGGGAGCTGTTTTTT.